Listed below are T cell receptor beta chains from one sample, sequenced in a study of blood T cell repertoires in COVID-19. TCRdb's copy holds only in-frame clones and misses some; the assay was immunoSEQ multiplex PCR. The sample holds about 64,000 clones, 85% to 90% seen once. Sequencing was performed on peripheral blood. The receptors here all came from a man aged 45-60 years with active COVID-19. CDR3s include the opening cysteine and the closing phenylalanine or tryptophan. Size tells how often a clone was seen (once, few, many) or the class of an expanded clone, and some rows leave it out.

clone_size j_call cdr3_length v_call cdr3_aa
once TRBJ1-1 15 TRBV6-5 CASSSYGTSNTEAFF
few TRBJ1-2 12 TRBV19 CASSPDSYGYTF
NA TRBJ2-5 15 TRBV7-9 CASSPRLADQETQYF
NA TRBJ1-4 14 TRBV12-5 CASGPGLTNEKLFF
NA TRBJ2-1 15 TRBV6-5 CASSPPTGEFNEQFF
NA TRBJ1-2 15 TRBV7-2 CASSRDRETGYGYTF
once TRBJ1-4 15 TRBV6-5 CASSYSPGGNEKLFF
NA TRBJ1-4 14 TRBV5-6 CASSLGQGLEKLFF
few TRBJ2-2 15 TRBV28 CASSSSSANTGELFF
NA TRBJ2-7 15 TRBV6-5 CASTETDRTTYEQYF
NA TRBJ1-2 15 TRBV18 CASSPPSGQGAGYTF
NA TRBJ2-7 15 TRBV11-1 CASSLKTEASYEQYF
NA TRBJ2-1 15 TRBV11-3 CASSLGRTGGNEQFF
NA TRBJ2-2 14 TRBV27 CASSPDRLTGELFF
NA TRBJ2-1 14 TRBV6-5 CASSPLAGGNEQFF
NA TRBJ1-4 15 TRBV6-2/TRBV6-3 CASSLTGTGTEKLFF
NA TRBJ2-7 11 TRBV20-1 CSAKTGDEQYF
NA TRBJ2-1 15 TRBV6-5 CASSRIRDRGDEQFF
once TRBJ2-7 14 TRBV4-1 CASSPLGQGRGQYF
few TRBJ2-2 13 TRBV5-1 CASSPGGGGELFF
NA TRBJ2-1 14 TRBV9 CASTPQGGGNEQFF
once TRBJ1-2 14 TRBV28 CASRRQGLGHGYTF
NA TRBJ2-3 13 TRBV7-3 CASSQEELDTQYF
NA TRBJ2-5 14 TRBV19 CASSLNRVQETQYF
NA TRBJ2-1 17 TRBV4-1 CASSPRATSQRYNEQFF
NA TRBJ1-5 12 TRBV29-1 CSVQGSNQPQHF
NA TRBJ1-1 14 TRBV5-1 CASSSRVLNTEAFF
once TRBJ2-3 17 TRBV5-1 CASSAGHGGGSADTQYF